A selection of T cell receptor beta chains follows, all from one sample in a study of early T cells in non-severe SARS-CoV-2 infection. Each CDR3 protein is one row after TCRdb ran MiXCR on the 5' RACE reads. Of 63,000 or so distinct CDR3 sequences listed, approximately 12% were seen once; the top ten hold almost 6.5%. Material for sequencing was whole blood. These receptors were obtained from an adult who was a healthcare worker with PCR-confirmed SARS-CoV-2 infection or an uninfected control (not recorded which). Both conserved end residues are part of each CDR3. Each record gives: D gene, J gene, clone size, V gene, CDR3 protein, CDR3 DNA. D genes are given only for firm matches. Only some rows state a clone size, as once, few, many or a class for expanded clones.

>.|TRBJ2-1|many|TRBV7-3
CASSLTEYNEQFF
TGTGCCAGCAGCTTAACGGAGTACAATGAGCAGTTCTTC
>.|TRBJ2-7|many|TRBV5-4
CASSLENSYEQYF
TGTGCCAGCAGCCTGGAGAACTCCTACGAGCAGTACTTC
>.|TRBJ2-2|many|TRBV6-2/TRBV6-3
CASSFRTRLVLSGELFF
TGTGCCAGCAGTTTTCGGACCCGACTCGTCTTGTCCGGGGAGCTGTTTTTT
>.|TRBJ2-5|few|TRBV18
CASSPPSSETQYF
TGTGCCAGCTCACCACCGTCCAGCGAGACCCAGTACTTC
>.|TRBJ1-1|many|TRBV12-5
CASGFVPAEAFF
TGTGCTAGTGGTTTCGTTCCGGCTGAAGCTTTCTTT
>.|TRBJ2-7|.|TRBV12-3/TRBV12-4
CASSLGGGSDEQYF
TGTGCCAGCAGTTTGGGGGGGGGCTCGGACGAGCAGTACTTC
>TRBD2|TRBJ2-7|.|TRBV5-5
CASSLASSGSTYEQYF
TGTGCCAGCAGCTTGGCCTCTAGCGGGAGTACTTACGAGCAGTACTTC
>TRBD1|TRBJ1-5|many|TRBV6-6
CASRNRDRASNQPQHF
TGTGCCAGCAGAAACCGGGACAGGGCTAGCAATCAGCCCCAGCATTTT
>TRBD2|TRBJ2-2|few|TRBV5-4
CASSYRLAENTGELFF
TGTGCCAGCAGCTACAGACTAGCGGAGAACACCGGGGAGCTGTTTTTT
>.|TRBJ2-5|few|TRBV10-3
CAISNAETQYF
TGTGCCATCAGTAATGCCGAGACCCAGTACTTC
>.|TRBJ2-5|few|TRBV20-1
CSARDSWEETQYF
TGCAGTGCTAGAGATTCCTGGGAAGAGACCCAGTACTTC
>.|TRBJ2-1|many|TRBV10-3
CAISEWDRRNNEQFF
TGTGCCATCAGTGAGTGGGATAGGCGGAATAATGAGCAGTTCTTC
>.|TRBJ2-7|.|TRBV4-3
CASSQEGAYEQYF
TGCGCCAGCAGCCAAGAGGGGGCCTACGAGCAGTACTTC
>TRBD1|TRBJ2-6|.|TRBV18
CASSPLPPGTESSGANVLTF
TGTGCCAGCTCACCCCTACCACCCGGGACAGAGAGCTCTGGGGCCAACGTCCTGACTTTC
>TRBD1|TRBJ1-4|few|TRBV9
CASSTQPGQGAEKLFF
TGTGCCAGCAGCACCCAACCGGGACAGGGGGCTGAAAAACTGTTTTTT
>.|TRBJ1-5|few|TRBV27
CASNPPRPSDQPQHF
TGTGCCAGCAATCCTCCGAGGCCCTCCGATCAGCCCCAGCATTTT
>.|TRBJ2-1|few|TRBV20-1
CSARGGSYNEQFF
TGCAGTGCTAGAGGAGGTTCCTACAATGAGCAGTTCTTC
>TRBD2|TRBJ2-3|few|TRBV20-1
CSAPKRGTGTDTQYF
TGCAGTGCCCCCAAGCGGGGGACGGGGACAGATACGCAGTATTTT
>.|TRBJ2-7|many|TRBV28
CASSQGDILSYEQYF
TGTGCCAGCAGCCAAGGGGACATCCTCTCCTACGAGCAGTACTTC
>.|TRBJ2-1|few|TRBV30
CACHRDTSYNEQFF
TGTGCCTGCCACCGGGACACTTCCTACAATGAGCAGTTCTTC
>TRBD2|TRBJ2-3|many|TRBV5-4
CASSLTSGGAGTQYF
TGTGCCAGCAGCTTGACTAGCGGGGGGGCTGGTACGCAGTATTTT
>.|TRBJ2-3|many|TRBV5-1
CASSMLQDTQYF
TGCGCCAGCAGCATGCTTCAAGATACGCAGTATTTT
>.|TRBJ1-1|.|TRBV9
CASSAGLWTDNTEAFF
TGTGCCAGCAGCGCCGGATTATGGACAGACAACACTGAAGCTTTCTTT
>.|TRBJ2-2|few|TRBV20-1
CSALSEPDTGELFF
TGCAGTGCTCTGAGCGAGCCGGACACCGGGGAGCTGTTTTTT
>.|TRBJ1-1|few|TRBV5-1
CASSFLAGDTEAFF
TGCGCCAGCAGCTTTCTGGCTGGGGACACTGAAGCTTTCTTT
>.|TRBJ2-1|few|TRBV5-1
CASSLNWQSSYNEQFF
TGCGCCAGCAGCTTGAACTGGCAAAGCTCCTACAATGAGCAGTTCTTC
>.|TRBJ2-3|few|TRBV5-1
CASSLVQGQDTQYF
TGCGCCAGCAGCTTGGTTCAGGGTCAAGATACGCAGTATTTT
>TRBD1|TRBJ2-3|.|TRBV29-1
CSVGIDRADTQYF
TGCAGCGTTGGGATAGACAGGGCAGATACGCAGTATTTT
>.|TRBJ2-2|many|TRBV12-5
CASGQDTRELFF
TGTGCTAGTGGCCAGGACACAAGGGAGCTGTTTTTT
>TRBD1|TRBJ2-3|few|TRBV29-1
CSAIEQGDTQYF
TGCAGTGCTATAGAACAGGGGGATACGCAGTATTTT
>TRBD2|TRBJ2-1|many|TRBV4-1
CASSQIAGYNEQFF
TGCGCCAGCAGCCAAATAGCGGGCTACAATGAGCAGTTCTTC
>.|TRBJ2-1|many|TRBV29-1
CSARSGLLNEQFF
TGCAGCGCTCGTTCGGGCCTTCTTAATGAGCAGTTCTTC
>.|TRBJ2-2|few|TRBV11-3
CASSLATQANTGELFF
TGTGCCAGCAGCTTAGCAACGCAGGCTAACACCGGGGAGCTGTTTTTT
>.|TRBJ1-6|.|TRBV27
CASSFLDSPLHF
TGTGCCAGCAGTTTCCTCGATTCACCCCTCCACTTT
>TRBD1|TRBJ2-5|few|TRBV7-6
CASSPGTGVETQYF
TGTGCCAGCAGCCCCGGGACAGGGGTTGAGACCCAGTACTTC
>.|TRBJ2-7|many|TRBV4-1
CASSQVRGEQYF
TGCGCCAGCAGCCAAGTAAGGGGAGAGCAGTACTTC
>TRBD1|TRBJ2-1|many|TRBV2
CASSDRGRNEQFF
TGTGCCAGCAGTGACAGGGGGCGGAATGAGCAGTTCTTC
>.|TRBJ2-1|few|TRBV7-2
CASSYRDRTQFF
TGTGCCAGCAGCTACCGAGACAGGACACAGTTCTTC
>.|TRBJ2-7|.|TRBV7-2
CASSRSSAGGYYEQYF
TGTGCCAGCAGCCGCAGCTCGGCTGGGGGTTACTACGAGCAGTACTTC
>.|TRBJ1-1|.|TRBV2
CARGGPANTEAFF
TGTGCCAGGGGGGGACCCGCGAACACTGAAGCTTTCTTT
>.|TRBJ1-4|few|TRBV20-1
CSAIQGSANEKLFF
TGCAGTGCTATACAGGGATCAGCTAATGAAAAACTGTTTTTT
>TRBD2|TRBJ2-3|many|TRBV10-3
CAISESLAGGRTDTQYF
TGTGCCATCAGTGAGTCGTTAGCGGGGGGACGCACAGATACGCAGTATTTT
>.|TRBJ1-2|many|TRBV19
CASSTTGTALSGYTF
TGTGCCAGTAGTACCACCGGGACGGCCCTAAGTGGCTACACCTTC